The 30 T cell receptor beta chains below come from one sample, sequenced in a study of Ad26.COV2.S vaccination and SARS-CoV-2 variants. Only in-frame clones appear in the TCRdb table, and some are missing; sequencing was by immunoSEQ multiplex PCR. The table records around 400,000 clones, about four fifths of them present only once. Treatment: over 15 received Ad26.COV2.S at low or high dose, single or two shots; about 5 received placebo; per-sample allocation not given. Each sample was drawn 63 days after the first injection (of vaccine or placebo). The sample in question was peripheral blood, obtained in a trial of Ad26.COV2.S vaccine versus placebo. The receptors here all came from a person aged 18-60 years who received the Ad26.COV2.S COVID-19 vaccine or a placebo.

The chain has TRBV7-2 and TRBJ2-3; 12 bases fit TRBD2. V dropped 1 base and J dropped 6; count of bases not matched to a gene: 11. The CDR3 contains 18 residues. Germline V gene lookup returns CDR1 SGHTA and CDR2 FQGNSA. CDR3 in DNA: TGTGCCAGCAGCTTAGAGGCTAGCGGGGGGGCGGCGGAGGATACGCAGTATTTT. Translated, it gives CASSLEASGGAAEDTQYF.

The rearrangement links TRBV7-9 to TRBJ2-3, with D hard to call. Germline-derived CDR1 and CDR2 are SEHNR and FQNEAQ (reference sequence). The CDR3 runs 13 residues. The V and J ends lost 5 bases and 3 bases respectively, with 9 bases between them. The CDR3 sequence: CASSTRRTDTQYF. CDR3 DNA: TGTGCCAGCAGCACCCGAAGAACAGATACGCAGTATTTT.

The chain recombines TRBV10-2 with TRBJ2-7, with D perhaps TRBD2 (7 bases). The germline V gene has CDR1 WSHSY and CDR2 SAAADI. The CDR3 consists of 15 residues. V was cut by 4 bases and J by 3 bases, with 16 bases left in between. The CDR3: CASSASGGSNYEQYF. CDR3 DNA sequence: TGCGCCAGCAGTGCCTCGGGGGGCTCGAACTACGAGCAGTACTTC.

This rearrangement joins TRBV4-1 to TRBJ2-5, with 7 bases fitting TRBD2. The CDR3 is 13 amino acids. The germline V gene encodes CDR1 MGHRA and CDR2 YSYEKL. V lost 4 bases and J lost 4; bases outside the gene matches: 3. The chain's CDR3 is CASSLGTTETQYF. Here the CDR3 DNA reads TGCGCCAGCAGCCTCGGGACTACAGAGACCCAGTACTTC.

The chain is built from TRBV19 and TRBJ2-1; 12 nucleotides line up with TRBD2. V dropped 4 bases and J dropped 3; count of bases not matched to a gene: 1. This CDR3 has 15 amino acids. CDR1 LNHDA and CDR2 SQIVND come from the germline V gene (reference sequence). As DNA, the CDR3 is TGTGCCAGTAGTAGGACTAGCGGGAACTACAATGAGCAGTTCTTC. It yields the protein CASSRTSGNYNEQFF.

The chain links TRBV10-1 to TRBJ2-7; no definite D call. The ends were cut back, 3 bases at V and 7 bases at J, with 7 bases in the middle. CDR1 WNHNN and CDR2 SYGVQD come from the germline V gene (reference sequence). The CDR3 has 11 residues. CDR3 sequence (DNA): TGCGCCAGCAGTGACGGGTGGGAGCAGTACTTC. This codes for CASSDGWEQYF.

The chain has TRBV14 and TRBJ2-3; D not resolved. Germline V gene sequence: CDR1 SGHDN, CDR2 FVKESK. V lost 0 bases, J lost 0 bases, and 10 bases lay in between. This CDR3 contains 16 residues. The CDR3 DNA reads TGTGCCAGCAGCCAAGATTTGTGGAATAGCACAGATACGCAGTATTTT. Amino acids: CASSQDLWNSTDTQYF.

The chain couples TRBV5-1 to TRBJ1-2; unclear D gene. CDR1 is SGHRS and CDR2 is YFSETQ in the germline V gene. V shed 4 bases and J shed 5 bases, with 15 bases lying between them. This CDR3 is built from 14 residues. The CDR3 coding sequence is TGCGCCAGCAGCACCGGAGGGCAGTCTTATGGCTACACCTTC. Protein: CASSTGGQSYGYTF. Full variable domain (rest looked up from reference TRBV5-1 and TRBJ1-2): KAGVTQTPRYLIKTRGQQVTLSCSPISGHRSVSWYQQTPGQGLQFLFEYFSETQRNKGNFPGRFSGRQFSNSRSEMNVSTLELGDSALYLCASSTGGQSYGYTFGSGTRLTVV.

The chain employs TRBV5-6 and TRBJ2-7, with 9 bases identical to TRBD1. The V and J ends lost 3 bases and 8 bases, in that order; junction bases with no gene match: 9. CDR1 and CDR2 (germline): SGHDT, YYEEEE. CDR3 length: 14 amino acids. The CDR3 nucleotides are TGTGCCAGCAGCTCCACAGGGGGCGCCGGCCAGCAGTACTTC. Its protein is CASSSTGGAGQQYF.

This clone was seen only once. The genes are TRBV29-1 and TRBJ2-1; unclear D gene. V lost 7 bases and J 3 bases, leaving 4 bases between the germline ends. Germline V CDR1 and CDR2: SQVTM, ANQGSEA. The CDR3 covers 10 residues. CDR3 sequence (DNA): TGCAGCGCTGACTACAATGAGCAGTTCTTC. Its protein product is CSADYNEQFF.

V is TRBV7-2 and J is TRBJ1-5; 8 bases are shared with TRBD1. Looked up from germline, CDR1 is SGHTA and CDR2 is FQGNSA. The J segment lost 4 bases and the V segment lost 0 bases, leaving 2 bases of the junction unmatched. CDR3 length: 15 amino acids. The CDR3 DNA reads as TGTGCCAGCAGCTTAGCGGACAGGGAAAATCAGCCCCAGCATTTT. Translated: CASSLADRENQPQHF.

The gene calls are TRBV27 and TRBJ1-1, with no clear D. There are 13 residues in the CDR3. Per germline, CDR1 MNHEY and CDR2 SMNVEV (reference sequence). V lost 8 bases and J lost 5, with 15 bases in between. In DNA form, the CDR3 reads TGTGCCAGCCGACCCCCGTTAGGAACTGAAGCTTTCTTT. It specifies CASRPPLGTEAFF.

The J gene is TRBJ2-1, the V gene TRBV19, with D uncertain. V lost 6 bases to trimming and J lost 0 bases, with 9 bases between them. The CDR3 is 14 residues long. Germline V CDR1 and CDR2: LNHDA, SQIVND (reference sequence). The CDR3 sequence: CASSPGGSYNEQFF. Here the CDR3 DNA reads TGTGCCAGTAGCCCCGGCGGCTCCTACAATGAGCAGTTCTTC.

V is TRBV11-3 and J is TRBJ2-1; D ambiguous. The germline CDR1 and CDR2 sequences are SGHNT and YENEEA. V lost 0 bases to trimming and J lost 10 bases, with 10 bases between them. This CDR3 comprises 13 residues. The CDR3 nucleotides are TGTGCCAGCAGCTTAGATCCCCGCTTAGAGCAGTTCTTC. As protein: CASSLDPRLEQFF.

This chain uses TRBV4-1 with TRBJ1-5; no firm D call. This CDR3 has 15 amino acids. V dropped 1 base and J dropped 5 bases, with 12 bases sitting between them. Per the germline V gene, CDR1 is MGHRA and CDR2 is YSYEKL. CDR3 sequence reads: CASSQGGRSDQPQHF. The CDR3 bases are TGCGCCAGCAGCCAAGGTGGGCGGTCGGATCAGCCCCAGCATTTT.

The genes are TRBV7-3 and TRBJ2-1, with 8 bases identical to TRBD2. Per germline, CDR1 SGHTA and CDR2 FQGTGA. V was clipped by 1 base and J by 7 bases; unmatched bases: 9. This CDR3 has 16 amino acids. CDR3 sequence reads: CASSLSRGGVRNEQFF. The CDR3 DNA is TGTGCCAGCAGCTTAAGCCGGGGGGGCGTACGAAATGAGCAGTTCTTC.

This clone showed up just a few times. This chain connects TRBV4-2 to TRBJ2-2; D uncertain. The CDR3 spans 14 residues. The V and J ends lost 2 bases and 1 base respectively, with 5 bases between them. CDR1 and CDR2 from the germline V gene are LGHNA and YNFKEQ. The CDR3: CASSQLENTGELFF. The CDR3 bases are TGTGCCAGCAGCCAACTAGAGAACACCGGGGAGCTGTTTTTT.

This rearrangement joins TRBV5-6 to TRBJ1-2; TRBD1 matches at 7 bases. This CDR3 is 12 amino acids long. Germline CDR1 SGHDT, CDR2 YYEEEE. V gave up 4 bases and J gave up 5 bases; unmatched junction bases: 2. In DNA, the CDR3 is TGTGCCAGCAGCGTACAGGGGTATGGCTACACCTTC. Residues: CASSVQGYGYTF.

The chain couples TRBV4-2 to TRBJ2-5, with 9 bases that match TRBD2. Unmatched junction bases numbered 9, after V lost 0 bases and J lost 4 bases. The CDR3 is 17 residues long. The V gene's germline CDR1 is LGHNA and CDR2 YNFKEQ. The CDR3 is CASSQEPLSRGGETQYF. CDR3 in DNA: TGTGCCAGCAGCCAAGAGCCCCTGTCGCGGGGGGGAGAGACCCAGTACTTC.

This chain connects TRBV4-3 to TRBJ1-4; 8 bases match TRBD1. The germline gives CDR1 LGHNA, CDR2 YSLEER. This CDR3 comprises 15 residues. Trimming took 2 bases from V and 8 from J; bases not matched to a gene: 7. CDR3 loop: CASSQPGGLGEKLFF. The CDR3 nucleotides read TGCGCCAGCAGCCAACCAGGGGGCCTTGGGGAAAAACTGTTTTTT.

The chain combines TRBV3-1 (or the pseudogene TRBV3-2) with TRBJ1-1; weak D call: TRBD1 (5 bases). Trimming stripped 6 bases from V and 0 bases from J, with 11 bases between. Germline V gene lookup returns CDR1 LGHDT and CDR2 YNNKEL (reference sequence). The CDR3 is 14 residues long. The CDR3 reads CASSTGTVNTEAFF. In DNA, the CDR3 is TGTGCCAGCAGTACCGGGACGGTGAACACTGAAGCTTTCTTT.

This clone was seen only a few times. CDR3 sequence reads: CASSIGLNYNSPLHF. CDR3 sequence (DNA): TGTGCCAGCAGTATTGGACTCAACTATAATTCACCCCTCCACTTT. This sequence joins TRBV27 and TRBJ1-6; no clear D gene. V lost 5 bases to trimming and J lost 3 bases, with 11 bases between them. CDR1 is MNHEY, CDR2 SMNVEV, per germline (reference sequence). The CDR3 covers 15 residues.

The V call is TRBV6-1, the J call TRBJ1-6; tentatively, D is TRBD1 (5 bases). The V gene lost 3 bases and the J gene lost 9 bases, with 6 bases spanning the gap. Germline lookup yields CDR1 MNHNS and CDR2 SASEGT. This CDR3 comprises 12 residues. CDR3 protein: CASSEGVSPLHF. The CDR3 DNA follows: TGTGCCAGCAGTGAGGGGGTTTCACCCCTCCACTTT.

A single count supports this clone. The chain combines TRBV9 with TRBJ2-3, with D possibly matching TRBD1 (6 bases). CDR3 size: 16 residues. V was clipped by 3 bases and J by 2 bases, with 16 bases between them. The germline V gene encodes CDR1 SGDLS and CDR2 YYNGEE. DNA of the CDR3: TGTGCCAGCAGCGGGTGGGTAGGGGGACCCACAGATACGCAGTATTTT. Residues: CASSGWVGGPTDTQYF.

The chain combines TRBV11-2 with TRBJ1-1; the D gene is possibly TRBD1 (5 bases). The germline gives CDR1 SGHAT, CDR2 FQNNGV. V was shortened by 7 bases and J by 1 base, with 13 bases between the two germline ends. This CDR3 comprises 14 residues. CDR3 DNA sequence: TGTGCCAGCACCATGGGGCCCTCGAACACTGAAGCTTTCTTT. It encodes CASTMGPSNTEAFF.

The chain employs TRBV9 and TRBJ1-6; the D is unclear. Per germline, CDR1 SGDLS and CDR2 YYNGEE. The CDR3 consists of 16 residues. V lost 4 bases and J 0 bases, leaving 11 bases between the germline ends. In DNA form, the CDR3 reads TGTGCCAGCAGCCCCCGAGGGAACTCCTATAATTCACCCCTCCACTTT. Its protein product is CASSPRGNSYNSPLHF.

The V and J genes are TRBV7-2 and TRBJ1-4; D is ambiguous. V lost 5 bases and J lost 6, with 7 bases in between. The CDR3 runs 12 residues. Per the germline V gene, CDR1 is SGHTA and CDR2 is FQGNSA. The CDR3 spells CASSVGYEKLFF. CDR3 DNA sequence: TGTGCCAGCAGCGTTGGGTATGAAAAACTGTTTTTT.

The chain couples TRBV11-1 to TRBJ2-6; D not certain. The CDR3 contains 16 residues. Germline-derived CDR1 and CDR2 are SGHAT and FQDESV (reference sequence). Trimming cost V 3 bases and J 4 bases, with 13 bases left between them. For the CDR3, the DNA is TGTGCCAGCAGCTTTGATGCGCTTGCAGGGGCCAACGTCCTGACTTTC. Translating it yields CASSFDALAGANVLTF.

The chain has TRBV15 and TRBJ1-4; 8 nucleotides match TRBD1. Germline-derived CDR1 and CDR2 are LNHNV and YYDKDF (reference sequence). V shed 0 bases and J 16 bases; nucleotides not matched to a gene: 10. The CDR3 has 14 amino acids. The CDR3 sequence: CATSREGQAIDRFF. As DNA, the CDR3 is TGTGCCACCAGCAGAGAGGGACAGGCCATCGATCGGTTTTTT.

This clone was recorded many times. V gene TRBV19 combines with J gene TRBJ2-2, with D perhaps TRBD2 (5 bases). This CDR3 is built from 15 residues. CDR1 is LNHDA, CDR2 SQIVND, per germline (reference sequence). Trimming pared 9 bases from V and 4 bases from J, leaving 18 bases between. The CDR3 DNA reads TGTGCCAGCGGCGATCCGGGGTCGGCCACCGGGGAGCTGTTTTTT. Translating gives CASGDPGSATGELFF.